This T cell receptor beta chain was obtained from a study of T cell responses to AZD1222 COVID-19 vaccine. Comment on this clone: What it binds is not known. Different DNA sequences within this sample yield the same CDR3.

Generated by immunoSEQ multiplex PCR, the TCRdb table keeps only in-frame clones and is missing some. The table has about 130,000 clones, around 90% seen once. CDR1 and CDR2 (germline): SGHDT, YYEEEE. The germline V and J ends were trimmed by 3 bases and 4 bases, with 5 bases remaining between them. This CDR3 region has 11 residues. The study's findings and limits: Among spike-specific TCRs, nearly half reportedly target unmutated variant regions.

The chain carries TRBV5-6 and TRBJ2-7; no definite D call. The receptor was isolated from an adult in good health. The sample in question was peripheral blood, obtained on day 0 of AZD1222 vaccination. In DNA form, the CDR3 reads TGTGCCAGCAGCTCTACTTACGAGCAGTACTTC. Protein sequence: CASSSTYEQYF.